The 21 T cell receptor beta chains in this list originate from one sample, sequenced in a study of T cells in Graves' hyperthyroidism and ophthalmopathy. Amplification of TCR beta CDR3 regions used RNA as the template. Researchers ran a first-round RT-PCR on the TCR CDR3 using the HTBI primer set. TCRdb passed the multiplex PCR reads through MiXCR, listing each CDR3 protein once. The table lists some 250,000 distinct CDR3 sequences, 13% to 15% of them singletons, with about 14% in the top ten. The sequencing sample was made of blood. The receptors were sampled from a woman aged 40 to 55 with Graves' hyperthyroidism that later progressed to Graves' ophthalmopathy.

This clonotype was found many times. The J gene is TRBJ2-3, the V gene TRBV5-8; D uncertain. The CDR3 is made up of 13 amino acids. V was trimmed by 6 bases and J by 5 bases, leaving 13 bases between them. Germline V CDR1 and CDR2: SGHTS, YDEGEE. The CDR3 DNA reads as TGTGCCAGCAAGAATTCTGCTGGAGATACGCAGTATTTT. Translation: CASKNSAGDTQYF.

This clonotype has ten or more counts. The chain combines TRBV27 with TRBJ2-1; D ambiguous. This CDR3 contains 14 residues. V lost 1 base, J lost 1 base, and 5 bases lay in between. The germline V gene encodes CDR1 MNHEY and CDR2 SMNVEV (reference sequence). The CDR3 DNA reads TGTGCCAGCAGTTTATATTCGTCCTACAATGAGCAGTTCTTC. As protein: CASSLYSSYNEQFF.

In this sample, this clonotype turned up many times. The V call is TRBV11-2, the J call TRBJ1-2; TRBD1 matches at 8 bases. The J segment lost 8 bases and the V segment lost 0 bases, leaving 14 bases of the junction unmatched. The CDR3 has 17 residues. The germline CDR1 and CDR2 sequences are SGHAT and FQNNGV. Here the CDR3 reads CASSLEWQGAARGGYTF. CDR3 in DNA: TGTGCCAGCAGCTTAGAATGGCAGGGGGCTGCTCGAGGAGGCTACACCTTC. Supplemented by reference TRBV11-2 and TRBJ1-2, the full variable domain reads EAGVAQSPRYKIIEKRQSVAFWCNPISGHATLYWYQQILGQGPKLLIQFQNNGVVDDSQLPKDRFSAERLKGVDSTLKIQPAKLEDSAVYLCASSLEWQGAARGGYTFGSGTRLTVV.

This clonotype was detected only a few times. The J gene is TRBJ2-1, the V gene TRBV11-3; D is undetermined. Trimming stripped 2 bases from V and 8 bases from J, with 13 bases between. CDR1 SGHNT and CDR2 YENEEA come from the germline V gene. The CDR3 has 14 amino acids. The CDR3 nucleotides are TGTGCCAGCAGCTTAAGGTTCCCCTTGCATGAGCAGTTCTTC. Its protein product is CASSLRFPLHEQFF.

This clonotype was found many times. This chain links TRBV7-9 with TRBJ2-1, with 14 positions matching TRBD2. The germline V gene has CDR1 SEHNR and CDR2 FQNEAQ (reference sequence). This CDR3 spans 17 amino acids. V lost 5 bases to trimming and J lost 9 bases; unmatched junction nucleotides: 12. In DNA form, the CDR3 reads TGTGCCAGCAGCCCCATTGTGGGACTAGCGGGAGCGGGTGAGCAGTTCTTC. Protein: CASSPIVGLAGAGEQFF. The whole variable domain, filled in from reference TRBV7-9 and TRBJ2-1, reads DTGVSQNPRHKITKRGQNVTFRCDPISEHNRLYWYRQTLGQGPEFLTYFQNEAQLEKSRLLSDRFSAERPKGSFSTLEIQRTEQGDSAMYLCASSPIVGLAGAGEQFFGPGTRLTVL.

This clonotype was picked up many times. Given a much more abundant clone one base away, this may be a read error. The CDR3 ends on some other residue instead of the conserved phenylalanine or tryptophan, so this is likely a read error. This chain joins TRBV2 and TRBJ1-1; tentatively, D is TRBD1 (5 bases). Trimming cost V 4 bases and J 0 bases, with 12 bases left between them. Germline loops: CDR1 SNHLY, CDR2 FYNNEI. The CDR3 length is 15 residues. Here the CDR3 DNA reads TGTGCCAGCAGTGCTCAAGGACACCTGAACACTGAAGCTTTCCTT. Translated, it gives CASSAQGHLNTEAFL.

This clonotype has ten or more counts. The V gene is TRBV30, the J gene TRBJ2-5; D call uncertain. V lost 1 base, J lost 2 bases, and 14 bases lay in between. The germline gives CDR1 GTSNPN, CDR2 SVGIG (reference sequence). This CDR3 is built from 15 residues. CDR3 amino acids: CAWSGRATHQETQYF. The DNA of the CDR3 is TGTGCCTGGAGTGGACGGGCCACCCATCAAGAGACCCAGTACTTC.

Many counts were recorded for this clonotype. The V and J genes are TRBV18 and TRBJ2-1, with TRBD2 identical over 10 bases. This CDR3 has 16 residues. In germline, CDR1 is KGHSH, CDR2 LQKENI. After removal of 0 bases from V and 8 bases from J, the junction contained 7 bases not matched to a gene. The CDR3, as DNA: TGTGCCAGCTCACCACCGTTGTCTAGCGGGAGTGATGAGCAGTTCTTC. It specifies CASSPPLSSGSDEQFF.

This clonotype was detected ten times or more. This chain joins TRBV12-3 or TRBV12-4 and TRBJ1-5; D remains ambiguous. CDR3 length: 14 amino acids. Trimming removed 6 bases from V and 0 bases from J, with 9 bases in between. In DNA form, the CDR3 reads TGTGCCAGCAGCCAGGCTGATAGCAATCAGCCCCAGCATTTT. As protein: CASSQADSNQPQHF.

The chain employs TRBV28 and TRBJ1-2, with D possibly matching TRBD1 (6 bases). Germline V gene lookup returns CDR1 MDHEN and CDR2 SYDVKM. V lost 3 bases and J lost 8, with 16 bases in between. This CDR3 is built from 14 residues. CDR3 protein: CASSFPLQGLGYTF. CDR3 in DNA: TGTGCCAGCAGTTTCCCCCTACAGGGTTTGGGCTACACCTTC.

This clonotype was picked up many times. J is TRBJ2-5 and V is TRBV7-3; the match to TRBD2 covers 12 bases. Germline CDR1 is SGHTA and CDR2 is FQGTGA. V shed 5 bases and J 5 bases; nucleotides not matched to a gene: 9. The CDR3 loop spans 16 amino acids. The chain's CDR3 is CASSPGLAGRVETQYF. The CDR3 DNA is TGTGCCAGCAGCCCCGGACTAGCGGGAAGGGTGGAGACCCAGTACTTC.

This clonotype was picked up many times. V is TRBV18 and J is TRBJ2-5; D may correspond to TRBD1 or TRBD2 (5 bases each). CDR1 is KGHSH and CDR2 is LQKENI in the germline V gene. Trimming took 3 bases from V and 3 from J, leaving 8 bases between them. There are 13 residues in the CDR3. The CDR3 coding sequence is TGTGCCAGCTCACCGCTGGGGGAAGAGACCCAGTACTTC. This encodes CASSPLGEETQYF. Together with reference TRBV18 and TRBJ2-5, the CDR3 gives the full variable domain: NAGVMQNPRHLVRRRGQEARLRCSPMKGHSHVYWYRQLPEEGLKFMVYLQKENIIDESGMPKERFSAEFPKEGPSILRIQQVVRGDSAAYFCASSPLGEETQYFGPGTRLLVL.

This clonotype was detected many times. The rearrangement joins TRBV5-1 to TRBJ2-2; tentatively, D is TRBD1 (5 bases). From germline, CDR1 is SGHRS and CDR2 YFSETQ. V lost 3 bases, J lost 1 base, and 13 bases lay in between. This CDR3 region has 16 residues. CDR3 nucleotide sequence: TGCGCCAGCAGCTCACTGACGGACATGAACACCGGGGAGCTGTTTTTT. Translating gives CASSSLTDMNTGELFF. Supplemented by reference TRBV5-1 and TRBJ2-2, the full variable domain reads KAGVTQTPRYLIKTRGQQVTLSCSPISGHRSVSWYQQTPGQGLQFLFEYFSETQRNKGNFPGRFSGRQFSNSRSEMNVSTLELGDSALYLCASSSLTDMNTGELFFGEGSRLTVL.

This clonotype came up many times. The chain links TRBV4-1 to TRBJ1-4; D not certain. CDR3 length equals 15 residues. Germline V gene lookup returns CDR1 MGHRA and CDR2 YSYEKL. V was trimmed by 3 bases and J by 3 bases, leaving 11 bases between them. The CDR3 is CASSQLQLPNEKLFF. CDR3 DNA: TGCGCCAGCAGCCAGCTACAGTTACCTAATGAAAAACTGTTTTTT.

This clonotype has at least ten counts. The rearrangement links TRBV6-1 to TRBJ1-6; 7 bases match TRBD1. The CDR3 has 13 residues. The V gene end was trimmed by 5 bases and the J gene end by 12 bases; junction bases not matched to a gene: 7. CDR1 is MNHNS, CDR2 SASEGT, per germline. The CDR3 region is CASSITGEIPLHF. The DNA of the CDR3 is TGTGCCAGCAGTATTACAGGGGAAATACCCCTCCACTTT.

As concerns this clonotype: A much bigger clone sits one base away, suggesting this may be a read error. This sequence joins TRBV2 and TRBJ1-2, with D maybe TRBD1 (6 bases). The CDR3 extends over 14 amino acids. The V gene lost 4 bases and the J gene lost 6 bases, with 15 bases spanning the gap. Germline V CDR1 and CDR2: SNHLY, FYNNEI. Here the CDR3 reads CASSGPWTAHGYTF. CDR3 coding DNA: TGTGCCAGCAGTGGGCCTTGGACAGCACATGGCTACACCTTC.

This clonotype was seen ten or more times. The rearrangement joins TRBV7-3 to TRBJ2-2; TRBD1 aligns across 7 bases. Trimming took 5 bases from V and 3 from J; bases not matched to a gene: 6. The CDR3 contains 15 residues. The germline V gene has CDR1 SGHTA and CDR2 FQGTGA. CDR3 sequence: CASSLGQVDTGELFF. CDR3 DNA: TGTGCCAGCAGCCTCGGACAGGTCGACACCGGGGAGCTGTTTTTT.

There are many counts of this clonotype. V gene TRBV5-8 combines with J gene TRBJ1-2; 7 nucleotides line up with TRBD1. The J segment lost 5 bases and the V segment lost 3 bases, leaving 7 bases of the junction unmatched. The CDR3 contains 14 residues. Per germline, CDR1 SGHTS and CDR2 YDEGEE. The CDR3 DNA follows: TGTGCCAGCAGCTACTACGACAGGGTGTATGGCTACACCTTC. Its protein is CASSYYDRVYGYTF.

In this sample, this clonotype turned up many times. The chain combines TRBV6-1 with TRBJ1-1; TRBD1 aligns across 8 bases. Looked up from germline, CDR1 is MNHNS and CDR2 is SASEGT. Unmatched junction bases numbered 10, after V lost 1 base and J lost 6 bases. CDR3 size: 16 residues. The CDR3 protein is CASSEGVGRGPSEAFF. The CDR3 DNA is TGTGCCAGCAGTGAAGGGGTGGGCAGGGGGCCTTCTGAAGCTTTCTTT.

This clonotype was detected many times. This chain joins TRBV29-1 and TRBJ1-1, with D perhaps matching TRBD1 (6 bases). The V gene's germline CDR1 is SQVTM and CDR2 ANQGSEA. Between the trimmed V and J ends, which lost 6 bases and 4 bases, there was a span of 15 bases. This CDR3 is 13 amino acids long. The CDR3 nucleotides are TGCAGCGTGGCGGGGGGGCGTATCACTGAAGCTTTCTTT. Its translation is CSVAGGRITEAFF.

The table lists this clonotype with many counts. The chain recombines TRBV30 with TRBJ1-2, with D hard to call. Trimming shortened V by 2 bases and J by 3 bases, and 4 bases separated the two germline ends. The CDR3 consists of 11 residues. Germline V gene lookup returns CDR1 GTSNPN and CDR2 SVGIG (reference sequence). Written as DNA, the CDR3 is TGTGCCTGGAGTCGTTACTATGGCTACACCTTC. Protein: CAWSRYYGYTF.